This T cell receptor (beta chain) was recovered during a study of CD8 T cells in Susac syndrome. Study-level findings and limits: The study recognized that the number of individuals in its TCR sequencing and HLA analysis was relatively small.

RNA, at about 0.45 to 1 ug, was reverse transcribed with random hexamers. Across 54 Vbeta and 13 Jbeta, immunoSEQ multiplex PCR amplified TCR beta CDR3. TCRdb re-derived calls from the immunoSEQ multiplex PCR reads in MiXCR, one entry per CDR3 protein. Here the sample spans about 300,000 distinct CDR3 sequences, about 88% being singletons. With respect to this clonotype: The antigen remains undetermined.

Germline CDR1 and CDR2: SGHAT and FQNNGV. V shed 3 bases, J shed 7 bases, and the junction held 18 bases outside the gene matches. The CDR3 covers 17 residues. Sequencing used CD8+ T cells from PBMCs. J is TRBJ2-7 and V is TRBV11-2, with 7 nucleotides matching TRBD1. This TCR was sampled from a human donor with multiple sclerosis. The CDR3 DNA reads TGTGCCAGCAGCTTCGCTAAGGGACAGACCGCTTCCCCAGAGCAGTACTTC. It specifies CASSFAKGQTASPEQYF.